The source of this TCR beta chain is a study of T cells expressing NK-cell markers. TCRdb reworked the 5' RACE reads into one entry per CDR3 protein, no DNA. The sample data list about 540,000 distinct CDR3 sequences. The CDR3 is 17 residues long. Germline V gene lookup returns CDR1 DFQATT and CDR2 SNEGSKA (reference sequence). The chain couples TRBV20-1 to TRBJ2-2; TCRdb names TRBD2, which stays unverified in the absence of DNA. Sequences were obtained from blood T cells: a sorted CD56 or NKG2C T cell subset, CD4+ or CD8+ T cells, or bulk PBMC T cells (not recorded which). The sequence derives from a young man in good health. The CDR3 protein is CSAKGLTSTGNTGELFF.